This entry features one TCR beta chain sequence. What it binds is not known. The sample is drawn from a study of T cells after yellow fever vaccination. This CDR3 is 15 amino acids long. V trimming: 7 bases; J trimming: 8 bases; junction bases outside the gene matches: 9. Germline V gene lookup returns CDR1 SNHLY and CDR2 FYNNEI. Generation of TCR cDNA used 5'RACE template switching (which added a universal primer site and UMIs). TCRdb re-derived calls from the 5' RACE reads in MiXCR, one entry per CDR3 protein. The data hold 620,000 or so distinct CDR3 sequences, with less than 20% observed a single time. Overall study findings and caveats: Most primary-vaccination clones recurred post-booster (about 96% CD4, roughly 87% CD8). A weaker but faster secondary response was observed, peaking on day 5 versus 15.

The TCR sequence derives from a man younger than 30 who received the YFV17D yellow fever vaccine. The chain links TRBV2 to TRBJ2-1; 12 bases fit TRBD2. The material was PBMCs, obtained 4 to 5 days after the first yellow fever vaccination. The CDR3, as DNA: TGTGCCAGCAAGAAGCTAGCGGGGGGGATCGATGAGCAGTTCTTC. Translated, it gives CASKKLAGGIDEQFF. The complete variable domain, with remaining parts taken from reference TRBV2 and TRBJ2-1, reads EPEVTQTPSHQVTQMGQEVILRCVPISNHLYFYWYRQILGQKVEFLVSFYNNEISEKSEIFDDQFSVERPDGSNFTLKIRSTKLEDSAMYFCASKKLAGGIDEQFFGPGTRLTVL.